One sample yielded the 10 T cell receptor beta chains listed below, sequenced in a study of T cell responses to AZD1222 COVID-19 vaccine. Sequenced by immunoSEQ multiplex PCR; TCRdb stores in-frame clones only, minus some. The sample includes approximately 84,000 clones, 80% to 90% of them seen just once. The sample was peripheral blood, taken 28 days after the second AZD1222 dose. The receptors were sampled from an adult who received the AZD1222 COVID-19 vaccine.

The chain uses TRBV18 and TRBJ2-2; TRBD1 might be the D (6 bases). V was clipped by 4 bases and J by 2 bases, with 26 bases between them. Per germline, CDR1 KGHSH and CDR2 LQKENI. This CDR3 contains 20 residues. The CDR3 sequence: CASSRKTNKKDRPNTGELFF. The CDR3 bases are TGTGCCAGCTCACGAAAGACGAATAAGAAGGACAGACCAAACACCGGGGAGCTGTTTTTT.

The chain recombines TRBV11-2 with TRBJ1-3, with D possibly TRBD1 on 5 matching bases. CDR3 length: 14 residues. CDR1 is SGHAT, CDR2 FQNNGV, per germline. V lost 3 bases to trimming and J lost 8 bases, with 14 bases between them. CDR3 nucleotides: TGTGCCAGCAGCTTTGCATCAGGGAGTTACACCATATATTTT. Amino acid sequence: CASSFASGSYTIYF.

J is TRBJ1-3 and V is TRBV18, with D perhaps TRBD1 (6 bases). CDR1 is KGHSH, CDR2 LQKENI, per germline. With 0 bases removed from V and 6 bases from J, the gap between germline ends came to 9 bases. The CDR3 totals 14 residues. The CDR3 is CASSPPTGANTIYF. For the CDR3, the DNA is TGTGCCAGCTCACCACCGACAGGAGCAAACACCATATATTTT.

The chain recombines TRBV6-6 with TRBJ1-5; D is unclear. The CDR3 contains 14 residues. Germline V gene sequence: CDR1 MNHNY, CDR2 SVGAGI (reference sequence). Trimming cost V 7 bases and J 7 bases, with 17 bases left between them. In DNA, the CDR3 is TGTGCCAGCACCGTGCCGGAGTTGCGCCAGCCCCAGCATTTT. This gives the protein CASTVPELRQPQHF.

The chain combines TRBV29-1 with TRBJ2-7, with 10 bases that match TRBD2. V shed 7 bases and J 0 bases; nucleotides not matched to a gene: 3. Germline CDR1 is SQVTM and CDR2 is ANQGSEA. The CDR3 extends over 13 amino acids. CDR3 amino acids: CSALAGSSYEQYF. The CDR3 DNA reads as TGCAGCGCACTAGCGGGGAGCTCCTACGAGCAGTACTTC.

About this clone itself: Germline and junction disagree at one end, which may indicate a read error. The chain carries TRBV18 and TRBJ1-1; a weak D match, TRBD1 (6 bases). CDR3 length equals 18 residues. Germline V gene sequence: CDR1 KGHSH, CDR2 LQKENI. The CDR3 coding sequence is TGTGCCAGCTCCCCACTCCGTGCGACAGGTGGTATGGTGACTGAAGCTTTCTTT. It translates to CASSPLRATGGMVTEAFF.

This clone was observed a few times. The rearrangement links TRBV29-1 to TRBJ1-1, with D perhaps matching TRBD1 (5 bases). This CDR3 spans 13 amino acids. Trimming cost V 7 bases and J 1 base, with 13 bases left between them. Germline CDR1 and CDR2: SQVTM and ANQGSEA. Here the CDR3 DNA reads TGCAGCGCCGCCCAGGGAACGAACACTGAAGCTTTCTTT. Translating it yields CSAAQGTNTEAFF.

The chain uses TRBV9 and TRBJ1-4; D uncertain. Germline-derived CDR1 and CDR2 are SGDLS and YYNGEE. Trimming cost V 0 bases and J 4 bases, with 10 bases left between them. This CDR3 comprises 15 residues. CDR3 sequence (DNA): TGTGCCAGCAGCGTAGCTGCCAGTTATAATGAAAAACTGTTTTTT. This translates into CASSVAASYNEKLFF.

This rearrangement joins TRBV19 to TRBJ2-5, with 7 bases lining up with TRBD2. Germline V gene lookup returns CDR1 LNHDA and CDR2 SQIVND (reference sequence). V lost 3 bases and J lost 4; bases outside the gene matches: 5. The CDR3 has 14 residues. The DNA for the CDR3 is TGTGCCAGTAGTATCGACGGGGAGGGAGAGACCCAGTACTTC. This sequence encodes CASSIDGEGETQYF.

The genes are TRBV23-1 and TRBJ2-7; 10 nucleotides align to TRBD1. TRBV23-1 is sorted into the ORF group, with uncertain function. The CDR3 is 15 amino acids. Trimming cost V 7 bases and J 3 bases; bases outside gene matches: 9. This CDR3 reads CASIIIGQGGYEQYF. The CDR3, as DNA: TGCGCCAGCATTATTATCGGACAGGGGGGCTACGAGCAGTACTTC.